A single sample gave rise to the 17 T cell receptor beta chains below, sequenced in a study of blood T cell repertoires in COVID-19. Produced via immunoSEQ multiplex PCR; TCRdb's table is partial and in-frame only. The repertoire holds tens of thousands of clones, with around 90% as singletons. The sample taken for sequencing was peripheral blood. These receptors originate from an older man with acute or convalescent COVID-19.

This sequence joins TRBV5-1 and TRBJ2-5, with 7 bases aligning to TRBD1. Per the germline V gene, CDR1 is SGHRS and CDR2 is YFSETQ. The CDR3 has 17 residues. V lost 2 bases and J lost 1; bases outside the gene matches: 11. The DNA of the CDR3 is TGCGCCAGCAGCTTTGGCACTCAGCCAGGGGGCCAAGAGACCCAGTACTTC. Amino acids: CASSFGTQPGGQETQYF. The full variable domain, completed using reference TRBV5-1 and TRBJ2-5, is KAGVTQTPRYLIKTRGQQVTLSCSPISGHRSVSWYQQTPGQGLQFLFEYFSETQRNKGNFPGRFSGRQFSNSRSEMNVSTLELGDSALYLCASSFGTQPGGQETQYFGPGTRLLVL.

The V gene is TRBV27, the J gene TRBJ2-1, with D possibly TRBD2 on 5 matching bases. This CDR3 has 14 amino acids. V was shortened by 5 bases and J by 0 bases, with 8 bases between the two germline ends. The germline gives CDR1 MNHEY, CDR2 SMNVEV (reference sequence). CDR3 in DNA: TGTGCCAGCAGTCCCAGCGGCTCCTACAATGAGCAGTTCTTC. This translates into CASSPSGSYNEQFF.

This chain links TRBV21-1 with TRBJ1-5; no DNA check was done on the table's D call, TRBD1. TRBV21-1 is classified as a pseudogene. CDR3 size: 16 residues. The CDR3 region is CASSKEAQEFNQPQHF. The CDR3 DNA reads TGTGCCAGCAGCAAAGAGGCACAGGAATTCAATCAGCCCCAGCATTTT.

V usage is TRBV24-1 and J usage is TRBJ2-3, with D hard to call. Germline V gene data show CDR1 as KGHDR and CDR2 as SFDVKD. The ends were cut back, 10 bases at V and 2 bases at J, with 12 bases in the middle. The CDR3 sequence is 13 residues long. CDR3: CATSEQLTDTQYF. The CDR3, as DNA: TGTGCCACGTCAGAACAGCTCACAGATACGCAGTATTTT.

V and J are TRBV10-1 and TRBJ1-3; D remains ambiguous. Trimming cost V 5 bases and J 0 bases, with 5 bases left between them. The CDR3 sequence is 13 residues long. Germline V CDR1 and CDR2: WNHNN, SYGVQD (reference sequence). The chain's CDR3 is CASSPSSGNTIYF. Here the CDR3 DNA reads TGCGCCAGCAGTCCGAGCTCTGGAAACACCATATATTTT.

On this clone: The same CDR3 arises from other DNA sequences in this sample as well. The gene calls are TRBV18 and TRBJ2-6, with D perhaps TRBD2 (5 bases). Germline V CDR1 and CDR2: KGHSH, LQKENI. This CDR3 is 15 amino acids long. V lost 3 bases, J lost 0 bases, and 6 bases lay in between. CDR3 sequence: CASSPSGSGANVLTF. For the CDR3, the DNA is TGTGCCAGCTCACCGAGCGGCTCTGGGGCCAACGTCCTGACTTTC.

The chain links TRBV28 to TRBJ2-1; D is unclear. The CDR3 totals 11 residues. V lost 3 bases and J lost 16, with 13 bases in between. Germline-derived CDR1 and CDR2 are MDHEN and SYDVKM. The CDR3 bases are TGTGCCAGCAGTTTTGGTACCGAGGAATTCTTC. Encoded protein: CASSFGTEEFF.

This chain connects TRBV27 to TRBJ2-3; 10 bases align to TRBD2. CDR3 length: 15 amino acids. Germline assignment: CDR1 MNHEY and CDR2 SMNVEV (reference sequence). V lost 10 bases to trimming and J lost 6 bases; unmatched junction nucleotides: 13. CDR3 DNA: TGTGCCACCGGGGGGCTAGCGGGGGCCCCGGATACGCAGTATTTT. Amino acids: CATGGLAGAPDTQYF.

The V gene is TRBV7-8, the J gene TRBJ2-2; D gene ambiguous. The CDR3 consists of 15 residues. Looked up from germline, CDR1 is SGHVS and CDR2 is FQNEAQ. V gave up 1 base and J gave up 0 bases, with 6 bases separating them. The CDR3 sequence: CASSLEQTNTGELFF. The CDR3 nucleotides are TGTGCCAGCAGCTTAGAACAAACGAACACCGGGGAGCTGTTTTTT.

This chain connects TRBV19 to TRBJ1-5; TRBD1 matches 8 bases. The J segment lost 4 bases and the V segment lost 6 bases, leaving 8 bases of the junction unmatched. This CDR3 is built from 15 residues. From germline, CDR1 is LNHDA and CDR2 SQIVND (reference sequence). The CDR3 loop is CASRETGDGNQPQHF. CDR3 bases: TGTGCCAGTAGAGAGACAGGGGATGGAAATCAGCCCCAGCATTTT. Full variable domain (rest looked up from reference TRBV19 and TRBJ1-5): DGGITQSPKYLFRKEGQNVTLSCEQNLNHDAMYWYRQDPGQGLRLIYYSQIVNDFQKGDIAEGYSVSREKKESFPLTVTSAQKNPTAFYLCASRETGDGNQPQHFGDGTRLSIL.

The chain carries TRBV9 and TRBJ2-7; a possible D gene is TRBD1 (6 bases). V was trimmed by 0 bases and J by 3 bases, leaving 13 bases between them. The CDR3 sequence is 15 residues long. Per the germline V gene, CDR1 is SGDLS and CDR2 is YYNGEE. The CDR3 DNA follows: TGTGCCAGCAGCGTAGGAGCAGGGGACCTCTACGAGCAGTACTTC. Amino acid sequence: CASSVGAGDLYEQYF.

The chain is built from TRBV20-1 and TRBJ2-3; D is ambiguous. V shed 3 bases and J shed 4 bases, with 5 bases lying between them. The CDR3 consists of 11 residues. From germline, CDR1 is DFQATT and CDR2 SNEGSKA (reference sequence). The CDR3 loop reads CSASSPDTQYF. The CDR3 DNA follows: TGCAGTGCTAGTTCTCCAGATACGCAGTATTTT.

V is TRBV5-1 and J is TRBJ2-1; the match to TRBD1 covers 8 bases. Germline CDR1 and CDR2: SGHRS and YFSETQ. V gave up 3 bases and J gave up 9 bases; unmatched junction bases: 11. The CDR3 covers 15 residues. CDR3 sequence: CASSSTDRVQGEQFF. CDR3 nucleotide sequence: TGCGCCAGCAGCTCAACGGACAGGGTTCAGGGTGAGCAGTTCTTC.

This clone has just one count. The rearrangement uses TRBV19 and TRBJ2-7; D perhaps matches TRBD2 (6 bases). This CDR3 region has 15 residues. Per the germline V gene, CDR1 is LNHDA and CDR2 is SQIVND (reference sequence). The germline V and J ends were trimmed by 2 bases and 4 bases, with 15 bases remaining between them. The CDR3 region has the DNA TGTGCCAGTAGTATACCGGGAGAAAGGGTTTACGAGCAGTACTTC. Encoded protein: CASSIPGERVYEQYF.

The chain recombines TRBV28 with TRBJ2-1, with D possibly matching TRBD2 (5 bases). V shed 6 bases and J shed 3 bases, with 15 bases lying between them. The CDR3 has 15 residues. CDR1 and CDR2 (germline): MDHEN, SYDVKM. Written as DNA, the CDR3 is TGTGCCAGCAGCCCATCCGGAGGAAGCTACAATGAGCAGTTCTTC. Its protein product is CASSPSGGSYNEQFF.

This clone was seen a single time. The chain combines TRBV29-1 with TRBJ1-4; 10 bases line up with TRBD1. V dropped 4 bases and J dropped 5; count of bases not matched to a gene: 1. The CDR3 totals 13 residues. The germline V gene encodes CDR1 SQVTM and CDR2 ANQGSEA. This chain's CDR3 is CSVGTGGNEKLFF. The CDR3 DNA is TGCAGCGTTGGGACAGGGGGAAATGAAAAACTGTTTTTT.

The V call is TRBV19, the J call TRBJ2-5, with 12 bases matching TRBD1. The V gene end was trimmed by 3 bases and the J gene end by 4 bases; junction bases not matched to a gene: 6. The CDR3 is 16 amino acids. Germline loops: CDR1 LNHDA, CDR2 SQIVND (reference sequence). CDR3 sequence (DNA): TGTGCCAGTAGTATCGGGACAGGGGGCTTCGGAGAGACCCAGTACTTC. Protein sequence: CASSIGTGGFGETQYF.